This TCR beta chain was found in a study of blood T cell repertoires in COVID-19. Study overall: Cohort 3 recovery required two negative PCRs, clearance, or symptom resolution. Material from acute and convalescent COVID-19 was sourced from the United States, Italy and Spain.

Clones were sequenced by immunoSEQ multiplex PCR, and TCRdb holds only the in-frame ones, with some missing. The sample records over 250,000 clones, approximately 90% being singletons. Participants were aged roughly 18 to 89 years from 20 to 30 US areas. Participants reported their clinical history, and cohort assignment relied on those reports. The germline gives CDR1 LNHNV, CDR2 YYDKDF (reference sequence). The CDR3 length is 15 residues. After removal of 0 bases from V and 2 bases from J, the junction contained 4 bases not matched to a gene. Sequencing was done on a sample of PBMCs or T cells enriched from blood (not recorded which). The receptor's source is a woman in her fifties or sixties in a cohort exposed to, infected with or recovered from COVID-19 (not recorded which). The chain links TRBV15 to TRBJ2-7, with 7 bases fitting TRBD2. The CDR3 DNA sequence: TGTGCCACCAGCAGAGAGGCTAGCGGAACCTACGAGCAGTACTTC. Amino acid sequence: CATSREASGTYEQYF.